Following are 23 T cell receptor beta chains from one sample sequenced in a study of blood T cell repertoires in COVID-19. Sequenced by immunoSEQ multiplex PCR; TCRdb stores in-frame clones only, minus some. The data contain about 300,000 clones, roughly 90% of them singletons. The sample consisted of peripheral blood. These receptors originate from a man between 18 and 35 years old who had recovered from COVID-19.

The chain recombines TRBV18 with TRBJ1-5, with a weak D call TRBD1 (6 bases). Trimming cost V 2 bases and J 1 base, with 18 bases left between them. Germline loops: CDR1 KGHSH, CDR2 LQKENI. The CDR3 extends over 18 amino acids. DNA of the CDR3: TGTGCCAGCTCACCATTGGCGGCAGGGGTAAAGAGCAATCAGCCCCAGCATTTT. Amino acids: CASSPLAAGVKSNQPQHF.

J is TRBJ1-1 and V is TRBV28; no clear D. The V end was cut by 1 base, the J end by 1 base, with 10 bases between. The CDR3 loop spans 15 amino acids. Germline V gene data show CDR1 as MDHEN and CDR2 as SYDVKM. CDR3 sequence (DNA): TGTGCCAGCAGTTTATTCGTCGTCCGGAACACTGAAGCTTTCTTT. Its translation: CASSLFVVRNTEAFF.

The rearrangement links TRBV7-9 to TRBJ1-2; D remains unclear. Trimming stripped 6 bases from V and 4 bases from J, with 27 bases between. The germline gives CDR1 SEHNR, CDR2 FQNEAQ (reference sequence). CDR3 size: 18 residues. This CDR3 reads CASSLPKGAAHELYGYTF. DNA for the CDR3: TGTGCCAGCAGTTTGCCAAAGGGAGCAGCACACGAGCTCTATGGCTACACCTTC.

The DNA of the CDR3 is TGTGCCAGCAGCTCAGAGGGACAGGCGAACACTGAAGCTTTCTTT. Translating it yields CASSSEGQANTEAFF. V and J are TRBV7-9 and TRBJ1-1, with 8 bases fitting TRBD1. Germline trimming cut 4 bases from V and 1 base from J; bases unmatched to any gene: 5. This CDR3 contains 15 residues. Germline assignment: CDR1 SEHNR and CDR2 FQNEAQ (reference sequence).

Of note for this clone: Other DNA sequences from this sample encode an identical CDR3 as well. The chain has TRBV7-3 and TRBJ2-2; 10 bases fit TRBD2. J lost 0 bases, V lost 5 bases, and 3 bases had no gene match. This CDR3 is 16 amino acids long. CDR1 SGHTA and CDR2 FQGTGA come from the germline V gene. CDR3 DNA: TGTGCCAGCAGCCTTAGCGGGGGGACGAACACCGGGGAGCTGTTTTTT. Its protein is CASSLSGGTNTGELFF.

This chain joins TRBV15 and TRBJ1-1; 8 nucleotides line up with TRBD1. Germline V gene data show CDR1 as LNHNV and CDR2 as YYDKDF (reference sequence). V was clipped by 0 bases and J by 5 bases; unmatched bases: 5. The CDR3 sequence is 15 residues long. The CDR3 bases are TGTGCCACCAGCAGAGATGGATACAGGGGGACTGAAGCTTTCTTT. This codes for CATSRDGYRGTEAFF.

The rearrangement links TRBV7-2 to TRBJ2-7; 12 nucleotides line up with TRBD1. This CDR3 has 15 amino acids. CDR1 and CDR2 (germline): SGHTA, FQGNSA. The V gene end was trimmed by 2 bases and the J gene end by 6 bases; junction bases not matched to a gene: 5. CDR3 in DNA: TGTGCCAGCAGCTTAACTGGGACAGGGGGCGGCGAGCAGTACTTC. Its translation is CASSLTGTGGGEQYF.

The rearrangement uses TRBV7-9 and TRBJ2-5, with no clear D. Germline-derived CDR1 and CDR2 are SEHNR and FQNEAQ (reference sequence). Deletions cut 5 bases from V and 5 bases from J, with 9 bases between. The length of the CDR3 is 12 residues. The CDR3 coding sequence is TGTGCCAGCAGCCGACAACGGGAGACCCAGTACTTC. This gives the protein CASSRQRETQYF. The full variable domain, its missing parts supplied by reference TRBV7-9 and TRBJ2-5, is DTGVSQNPRHKITKRGQNVTFRCDPISEHNRLYWYRQTLGQGPEFLTYFQNEAQLEKSRLLSDRFSAERPKGSFSTLEIQRTEQGDSAMYLCASSRQRETQYFGPGTRLLVL.

The chain uses TRBV6-2 or TRBV6-3 and TRBJ2-7; TRBD1 is a possible D gene (6 bases). Trimming stripped 2 bases from V and 7 bases from J, with 9 bases between. This CDR3 comprises 12 residues. Germline-derived CDR1 and CDR2 are MNHEY and SVGEGT. The chain's CDR3 is CASSYPGTEQYF. CDR3 DNA: TGTGCCAGCAGTTACCCCGGGACAGAGCAGTACTTC.

This chain uses TRBV19 with TRBJ2-3, with D perhaps matching TRBD2 (6 bases). Germline values: CDR1 LNHDA, CDR2 SQIVND (reference sequence). V dropped 6 bases and J dropped 1 base, with 14 bases sitting between them. This CDR3 comprises 15 residues. In nucleotides, the CDR3 is TGTGCCAGTAGCGAAAGCGGGTGGGGCACAGATACGCAGTATTTT. It codes for CASSESGWGTDTQYF.

The CDR3 bases are TGTGCCAGTAGTACCACTCCTACTAGCGGGAGCTACAATGAGCAGTTCTTC. Translating it yields CASSTTPTSGSYNEQFF. The chain couples TRBV19 to TRBJ2-1; TRBD2 matches at 11 bases. Germline CDR1 and CDR2: LNHDA and SQIVND (reference sequence). V was pared by 4 bases and J by 3 bases, with 8 bases of the junction left unmatched. The CDR3 totals 17 residues.

This clone showed up just once. The chain links TRBV20-1 to TRBJ2-3, with D possibly TRBD2 on 5 matching bases. This CDR3 comprises 11 residues. V was pared by 3 bases and J by 5 bases, with 6 bases between. CDR1 DFQATT and CDR2 SNEGSKA come from the germline V gene (reference sequence). The CDR3 here is CSASGGDTQYF. The CDR3 nucleotides read TGCAGTGCTAGCGGAGGAGATACGCAGTATTTT.

As DNA, the CDR3 is TGTGCCAGCAGGGGGACTAGCGGGCGTTACAATGAGCAGTTCTTC. It specifies CASRGTSGRYNEQFF. This chain connects TRBV2 to TRBJ2-1; TRBD2 aligns across 12 bases. The V gene's germline CDR1 is SNHLY and CDR2 FYNNEI. CDR3 length: 15 residues. The V gene end was trimmed by 6 bases and the J gene end by 4 bases; junction bases not matched to a gene: 4. Full variable domain (remainder filled in from reference TRBV2 and TRBJ2-1): EPEVTQTPSHQVTQMGQEVILRCVPISNHLYFYWYRQILGQKVEFLVSFYNNEISEKSEIFDDQFSVERPDGSNFTLKIRSTKLEDSAMYFCASRGTSGRYNEQFFGPGTRLTVL.

The chain links TRBV19 to TRBJ1-5; 10 bases fit TRBD1. The CDR3 length is 16 residues. The V gene's germline CDR1 is LNHDA and CDR2 SQIVND (reference sequence). The V and J ends lost 9 bases and 6 bases, in that order; junction bases with no gene match: 14. The CDR3 DNA follows: TGTGCCAGCCAAGACAGGGGGCGTTCGTTTGGTCAGCCCCAGCATTTT. It yields the protein CASQDRGRSFGQPQHF.

The J gene is TRBJ2-3, the V gene TRBV3-1 (or the pseudogene TRBV3-2); 8 bases map to TRBD1. J was trimmed by 4 bases and V by 2 bases; bases with no gene match: 8. The CDR3 is 16 residues long. CDR1 is LGHDT and CDR2 is YNNKEL in the germline V gene (reference sequence). CDR3: CASSQRQGRDSDTQYF. As DNA, the CDR3 is TGTGCCAGCAGCCAACGACAGGGGAGAGACTCAGATACGCAGTATTTT.

DNA for the CDR3: TGTGCCAGCAGCTTGATAGGCGGATCTGCGTTCGAGACCCAGTACTTC. It is translated as CASSLIGGSAFETQYF. This chain connects TRBV5-5 to TRBJ2-5; D is undetermined. Trimming took off 1 base at V and 5 bases at J, with 18 bases between the two ends. This CDR3 region has 16 residues. Germline V gene lookup returns CDR1 SGHKS and CDR2 YYEKEE (reference sequence).

The CDR3 nucleotides are TGCGCCAGCAGCCCCAAAGAGGGGGCGCGTACTGAAGCTTTCTTT. Its protein is CASSPKEGARTEAFF. This rearrangement joins TRBV4-3 to TRBJ1-1; 7 bases line up with TRBD1. Germline trimming cut 4 bases from V and 5 bases from J; bases unmatched to any gene: 10. Germline loops: CDR1 LGHNA, CDR2 YSLEER. The CDR3 runs 15 residues.

The V and J genes are TRBV7-2 and TRBJ1-2; no reliable D call. The V end lost 2 bases, the J end lost 8 bases, and 15 bases lay between the germline ends. CDR1 is SGHTA and CDR2 is FQGNSA in the germline V gene. CDR3 length: 14 amino acids. CDR3 sequence (DNA): TGTGCCAGCAGCTTATCCGGGGAAATCGGAGGCTACACCTTC. It translates to CASSLSGEIGGYTF.

The chain employs TRBV5-4 and TRBJ2-7, with TRBD2 matching over 8 bases. CDR3 length equals 16 residues. V dropped 4 bases and J dropped 5; count of bases not matched to a gene: 14. Germline V CDR1 and CDR2: SGHNT, YYREEE (reference sequence). CDR3 DNA: TGTGCCAGCAGCAAACAAACGGGGGGGCTTCTGGACGAGCAGTACTTC. It translates to CASSKQTGGLLDEQYF.

V is TRBV10-3 and J is TRBJ2-7, with 10 bases matching TRBD2. CDR1 is ENHRY, CDR2 SYGVKD, per germline. V lost 3 bases to trimming and J lost 2 bases; unmatched junction nucleotides: 7. The CDR3 spans 16 residues. CDR3 nucleotide sequence: TGTGCCATCAGTGACGGGTCACTAGCGGGGCCCTACGAGCAGTACTTC. Amino acids: CAISDGSLAGPYEQYF.

The rearrangement joins TRBV4-2 to TRBJ2-7, with 9 bases fitting TRBD2. V shed 4 bases and J 2 bases; nucleotides not matched to a gene: 15. Germline V gives CDR1 LGHNA, CDR2 YNFKEQ. This CDR3 comprises 18 residues. The CDR3 DNA reads TGTGCCAGCAGCCCCGTCCCTTCTAGCGGGGCCTACCCCTACGAGCAGTACTTC. It encodes CASSPVPSSGAYPYEQYF.

The chain is built from TRBV6-5 and TRBJ2-1; TRBD2 aligns across 9 bases. The CDR3 spans 15 residues. The germline V gene has CDR1 MNHEY and CDR2 SVGAGI. Germline trimming cut 2 bases from V and 7 bases from J; bases unmatched to any gene: 6. DNA of the CDR3: TGTGCCAGCAGTTACGCGTTGGCGGGAGGGAATGAGCAGTTCTTC. Translating it yields CASSYALAGGNEQFF.

The chain joins TRBV9 to TRBJ1-4; 8 nucleotides agree with TRBD1. Trimming removed 0 bases from V and 7 bases from J; junction bases left unmatched: 8. Germline lookup yields CDR1 SGDLS and CDR2 YYNGEE. The length of the CDR3 is 16 residues. The CDR3 sequence is CASSVDRGDLSEKLFF. The CDR3 DNA sequence: TGTGCCAGCAGCGTAGACAGGGGGGACTTGAGTGAAAAACTGTTTTTT.